This T cell receptor beta chain appears in the sequencing data of a study of tumor-infiltrating lymphocytes in localized non-small cell lung cancer. Across the study: Each patient gave resected tumor and non-adjacent uninvolved lung tissue.

Produced via immunoSEQ multiplex PCR; TCRdb's table is partial and in-frame only. Of approximately 3,000 clones in the sample, roughly 50% were seen once. The CDR3 totals 14 residues. Trimming removed 0 bases from V and 0 bases from J, with 7 bases in between. The V gene's germline CDR1 is SGHDT and CDR2 YYEEEE. The rearrangement joins TRBV5-6 to TRBJ2-7; D gene ambiguous. The sequence derives from a human donor with non-small cell lung cancer. Sequencing input: uninvolved lung tissue not adjacent to the tumor. CDR3 residues: CASSLGQLSYEQYF. DNA of the CDR3: TGTGCCAGCAGCTTGGGGCAGCTCTCCTACGAGCAGTACTTC.